Here is one TCR beta chain with its context. The antigen is undetermined. This table comes from immunoSEQ multiplex PCR, and its TCRdb copy is limited to in-frame clones, with some not included. Seen here are 15,000 to 25,000 clones, about four fifths observed once, and the top ten hold approximately 1.5%. The data are from a study of PD-1 blockade in mismatch repair-deficient tumors. The study's findings and limits: Tumor-resident clones, often undetectable pretreatment in blood, expanded then contracted after pembrolizumab.

CDR1 MNHNS and CDR2 SASEGT come from the germline V gene. J gave up 3 bases and V 6 bases, and 6 bases lay outside the gene matches. CDR3 length equals 14 residues. Every patient had mismatch repair deficiency by PCR or immunohistochemistry. The TCR-sequenced patients were a few responders to pembrolizumab. The chain is built from TRBV6-1 and TRBJ2-7; TRBD1 matches 9 bases. The receptor was derived from an adult with mismatch repair-deficient cancer. Specimen: PBMCs, collected 52 weeks after starting pembrolizumab. CDR3 region: CASSVDRGNYEQYF. As DNA, the CDR3 is TGTGCCAGCAGCGTAGACAGGGGGAACTACGAGCAGTACTTC.